The present TCR beta chain was sequenced within a study of T cell changes during pregnancy in multiple sclerosis. Germline CDR1 reads SGDLS; CDR2 reads YYNGEE. Trimming shortened V by 3 bases and J by 0 bases, and 12 bases separated the two germline ends. The CDR3 is 16 amino acids. Measured with immunoSEQ multiplex PCR; TCRdb has only the in-frame clones, and not every one. Of approximately 60,000 clones listed, 90% to 95% are singletons. This clone has just one count. The V call is TRBV9, the J call TRBJ2-2; D is perhaps TRBD1 (5 bases). The sample here was peripheral blood, taken before pregnancy. The TCR comes from a female donor with multiple sclerosis, enrolled in a pregnancy study. The CDR3 nucleotides are TGTGCCAGCAGCGGGTGGGGCAGCGCGAACACCGGGGAGCTGTTTTTT. It translates to CASSGWGSANTGELFF.